This T cell receptor beta chain comes out of a study of blood T cell repertoires in COVID-19. Using immunoSEQ multiplex PCR, the repertoire was profiled, and TCRdb retains in-frame clones only, with some absent. Here the sample spans 100,000 to 150,000 clones, 70% to 90% being singletons. V lost 2 bases to trimming and J lost 0 bases; unmatched junction nucleotides: 12. CDR1 and CDR2 (germline): GTSNPN, SVGIG (reference sequence). This CDR3 contains 17 residues. The receptor's source is a man aged 65 to 79 who had recovered from COVID-19. The chain is built from TRBV30 and TRBJ2-7; 8 positions match TRBD2. The sequencing sample was made of peripheral blood. This chain's CDR3 is CAWSTRLGSGVSYEQYF. The CDR3 DNA follows: TGTGCCTGGAGTACTCGACTGGGTAGCGGGGTCTCCTACGAGCAGTACTTC.